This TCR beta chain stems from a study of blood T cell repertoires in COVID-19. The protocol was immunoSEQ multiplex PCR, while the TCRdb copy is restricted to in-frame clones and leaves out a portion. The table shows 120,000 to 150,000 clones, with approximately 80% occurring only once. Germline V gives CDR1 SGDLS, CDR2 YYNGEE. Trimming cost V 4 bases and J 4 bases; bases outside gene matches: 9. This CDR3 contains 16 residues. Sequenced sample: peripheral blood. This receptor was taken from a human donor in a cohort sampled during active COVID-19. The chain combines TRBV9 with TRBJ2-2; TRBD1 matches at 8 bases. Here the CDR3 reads CASSPRGQGRTGELFF. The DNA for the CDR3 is TGTGCCAGCAGCCCCAGAGGACAGGGTCGCACCGGGGAGCTGTTTTTT. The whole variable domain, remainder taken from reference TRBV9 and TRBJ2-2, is DSGVTQTPKHLITATGQRVTLRCSPRSGDLSVYWYQQSLDQGLQFLIQYYNGEERAKGNILERFSAQQFPDLHSELNLSSLELGDSALYFCASSPRGQGRTGELFFGEGSRLTVL.